One and the same sample provided the 14 T cell receptor beta chains below, sequenced in a study of cytomegalovirus exposure and HLA in healthy donors. Both 60 Vbeta primers and 13 Jbeta primers went into the PCR. The method was immunoSEQ multiplex PCR; TCRdb's version includes in-frame clones alone and lacks a portion of them. The repertoire shows under 200,000 clones; the top ten hold 2% to 2.5%. Input material: PBMCs. The receptors were gathered from a young man in good health and CMV-seronegative.

The V gene is TRBV6-5, the J gene TRBJ2-6, with D unclear. The CDR3 is made up of 14 amino acids. The V end lost 6 bases, the J end lost 4 bases, and 10 bases lay between the germline ends. Germline CDR1 and CDR2: MNHEY and SVGAGI. The CDR3 is CASSAGSGANVLTF. Written as DNA, the CDR3 is TGTGCCAGCAGCGCAGGTTCCGGGGCCAACGTCCTGACTTTC.

V usage is TRBV11-2 and J usage is TRBJ2-7; D unresolved. The V end lost 3 bases, the J end lost 2 bases, and 8 bases lay between the germline ends. Per the germline V gene, CDR1 is SGHAT and CDR2 is FQNNGV. This CDR3 spans 13 amino acids. CDR3 sequence: CASSLSFTYEQYF. The CDR3 nucleotides read TGTGCCAGCAGCTTGTCTTTTACCTACGAGCAGTACTTC.

This chain joins TRBV5-5 and TRBJ1-1, with TRBD1 identical over 10 bases. Per the germline V gene, CDR1 is SGHKS and CDR2 is YYEKEE (reference sequence). This CDR3 comprises 17 residues. The V and J ends lost 1 base and 4 bases, in that order; junction bases with no gene match: 10. Here the CDR3 DNA reads TGTGCCAGCAGCTTGTTGGAATACCGGACAGGGGGCACTGAAGCTTTCTTT. Its protein is CASSLLEYRTGGTEAFF.

The V call is TRBV30, the J call TRBJ2-2; 8 bases map to TRBD1. The CDR3 is made up of 10 amino acids. Germline V gene sequence: CDR1 GTSNPN, CDR2 SVGIG (reference sequence). CDR3 sequence reads: CAGQAQELFF. The CDR3 DNA reads as TGTGCGGGACAGGCGCAGGAGCTGTTTTTT.

This chain uses TRBV10-2 with TRBJ2-1; 11 positions match TRBD2. This CDR3 is 17 amino acids long. Germline V gene sequence: CDR1 WSHSY, CDR2 SAAADI. Trimming took 6 bases from V and 8 from J; bases not matched to a gene: 15. The CDR3 DNA follows: TGCGCCAGCAGCCCCTTAATAGCGGGAGGGTACTCCGATGAGCAGTTCTTC. It translates to CASSPLIAGGYSDEQFF.

The chain links TRBV28 to TRBJ1-1, with 7 bases fitting TRBD1. The germline gives CDR1 MDHEN, CDR2 SYDVKM. The CDR3 spans 12 residues. With V trimmed by 6 bases and J by 4 bases, 2 bases remained unmatched. The chain's CDR3 is CASRGGGTEAFF. The CDR3 nucleotides are TGTGCCAGCAGAGGGGGCGGCACTGAAGCTTTCTTT.

The rearrangement links TRBV28 to TRBJ1-4; 11 bases align to TRBD1. V was clipped by 3 bases and J by 8 bases; unmatched bases: 5. The CDR3 is made up of 15 amino acids. Germline V lookup: CDR1 MDHEN, CDR2 SYDVKM. CDR3 coding DNA: TGTGCCAGCAGTTTTTCCGGGACAGGGGGAGAAAAACTGTTTTTT. It codes for CASSFSGTGGEKLFF.

V usage is TRBV10-3 and J usage is TRBJ1-3; 11 bases agree with TRBD1. The V gene end was trimmed by 5 bases and the J gene end by 4 bases; junction bases not matched to a gene: 19. Germline CDR1 is ENHRY and CDR2 is SYGVKD. This CDR3 has 20 residues. CDR3: CAISRKPGQGVPSSGNTIYF. CDR3 coding DNA: TGTGCCATCAGTCGAAAACCGGGACAGGGGGTCCCTTCCTCAGGAAACACCATATATTTT.

V is TRBV6-1 and J is TRBJ2-7; 9 bases map to TRBD2. This CDR3 is 14 amino acids long. Germline CDR1 MNHNS, CDR2 SASEGT. With V trimmed by 3 bases and J by 7 bases, 7 bases remained unmatched. The CDR3, as DNA: TGTGCCAGCAGTGATAGCGGGAGCGGCTCTGAGCAGTACTTC. Its protein product is CASSDSGSGSEQYF.

V usage is TRBV28 and J usage is TRBJ1-3; unclear D gene. V was pared by 0 bases and J by 0 bases, with 6 bases between. The CDR3 covers 15 residues. CDR1 MDHEN and CDR2 SYDVKM come from the germline V gene. CDR3 in DNA: TGTGCCAGCAGTTTATGGAGCACCTCTGGAAACACCATATATTTT. As protein: CASSLWSTSGNTIYF.

The chain combines TRBV27 with TRBJ2-7; D is unresolved. There are 12 residues in the CDR3. V lost 3 bases to trimming and J lost 0 bases, with 3 bases between them. Per germline, CDR1 MNHEY and CDR2 SMNVEV (reference sequence). The CDR3 nucleotides read TGTGCCAGCAGTTTTAGCTCCTACGAGCAGTACTTC. It yields the protein CASSFSSYEQYF.

This rearrangement joins TRBV29-1 to TRBJ2-2; the D gene is possibly TRBD1 (6 bases). Germline V gene data show CDR1 as SQVTM and CDR2 as ANQGSEA. This CDR3 comprises 14 residues. V was trimmed by 6 bases and J by 3 bases, leaving 14 bases between them. The CDR3 sequence: CSVPTGTYTGELFF. In nucleotides, the CDR3 is TGCAGCGTGCCTACCGGGACATACACCGGGGAGCTGTTTTTT.

The chain employs TRBV7-8 and TRBJ2-7, with TRBD2 identical over 11 bases. V was pared by 5 bases and J by 3 bases, with 6 bases of the junction left unmatched. CDR1 is SGHVS and CDR2 is FQNEAQ in the germline V gene. This CDR3 region has 15 residues. CDR3 in amino acids: CASSNGLAGLYEQYF. The CDR3 DNA reads TGTGCCAGCAGCAACGGACTAGCGGGTCTCTACGAGCAGTACTTC.

V gene TRBV18 combines with J gene TRBJ1-5; D is undetermined. Looked up from germline, CDR1 is KGHSH and CDR2 is LQKENI. With 4 bases removed from V and 5 bases from J, the gap between germline ends came to 9 bases. The CDR3 is 13 residues long. The chain's CDR3 is CASSQTADQPQHF. The DNA for the CDR3 is TGTGCCAGCTCACAAACAGCGGATCAGCCCCAGCATTTT.